This TCR beta chain was profiled in a study of OX40 agonist ivuxolimab in advanced cancers. Study at large: 30% to 40% of patients had received prior checkpoint inhibitor therapy. The study, taken as a whole, reports: Antigen specificity of clonally expanded peripheral T cells was not established.

Samples of blood were obtained at baseline, on cycle 4 day 1, and on cycle 7 day 1. The data were produced by immunoSEQ multiplex PCR, yet TCRdb's version contains in-frame clones alone and is incomplete. The sample has 45,000 to 60,000 clones, 70% to 85% seen once; the top ten hold about 1.6%. This clone was detected a few times. Its antigen is not identified. From germline, CDR1 is MGHDK and CDR2 SYGVNS. Trimming took off 6 bases at V and 2 bases at J, with 13 bases between the two ends. The CDR3 totals 14 residues. The sequenced sample was CD4+ or CD8+ T cells sorted from blood, obtained in a trial of the OX40 agonist ivuxolimab. This sequence was found in an adult with an advanced solid tumor such as melanoma, head and neck, liver or kidney cancer. The rearrangement uses TRBV25-1 and TRBJ1-1, with a possible D match to TRBD1 (5 bases). In DNA form, the CDR3 reads TGTGCCAGCAGGTTTGGGGGAAAAAACACTGAAGCTTTCTTT. Encoded protein: CASRFGGKNTEAFF.